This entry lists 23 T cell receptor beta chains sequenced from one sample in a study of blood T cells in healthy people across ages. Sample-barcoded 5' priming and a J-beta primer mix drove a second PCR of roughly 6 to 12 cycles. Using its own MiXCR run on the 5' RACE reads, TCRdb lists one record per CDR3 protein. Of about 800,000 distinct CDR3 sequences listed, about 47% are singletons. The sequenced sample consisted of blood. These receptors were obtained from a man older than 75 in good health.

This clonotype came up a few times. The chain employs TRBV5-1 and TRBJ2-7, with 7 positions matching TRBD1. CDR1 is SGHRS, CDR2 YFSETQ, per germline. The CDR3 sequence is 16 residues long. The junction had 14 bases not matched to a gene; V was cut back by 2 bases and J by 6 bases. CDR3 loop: CASSLQGSGGWSEQYF. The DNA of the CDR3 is TGCGCCAGCAGCTTACAGGGCTCAGGGGGATGGTCCGAGCAGTACTTC.

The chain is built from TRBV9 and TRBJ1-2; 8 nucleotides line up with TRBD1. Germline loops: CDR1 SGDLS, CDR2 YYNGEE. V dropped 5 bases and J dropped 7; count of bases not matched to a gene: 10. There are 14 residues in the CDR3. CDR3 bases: TGTGCCAGCAGTTTAACCGGGACAGGAGGTGGCTACACCTTC. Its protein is CASSLTGTGGGYTF.

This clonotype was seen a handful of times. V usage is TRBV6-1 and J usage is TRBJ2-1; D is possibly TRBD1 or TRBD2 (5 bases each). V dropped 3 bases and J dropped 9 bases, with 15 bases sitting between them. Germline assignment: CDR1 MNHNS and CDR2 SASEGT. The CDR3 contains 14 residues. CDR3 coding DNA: TGTGCCAGCAGTGAGGGGGATTCCGGCGGTGAGCAGTTCTTC. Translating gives CASSEGDSGGEQFF.

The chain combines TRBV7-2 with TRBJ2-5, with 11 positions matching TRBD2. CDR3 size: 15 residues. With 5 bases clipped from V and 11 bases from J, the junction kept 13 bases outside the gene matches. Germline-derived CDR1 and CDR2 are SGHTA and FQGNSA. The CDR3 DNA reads TGTGCCAGCAGCGAGGGACTAGCGGTGAACAATGAGCAGTACTTC. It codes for CASSEGLAVNNEQYF.

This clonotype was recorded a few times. CDR3 loop: CASSEGQGHMGPQHF. The CDR3 region has the DNA TGTGCCAGCAGTGAAGGACAGGGCCATATGGGACCCCAGCATTTT. This sequence joins TRBV12-3 or TRBV12-4 and TRBJ1-5; 8 bases are a match to TRBD1. Trimming cost V 5 bases and J 10 bases; bases outside gene matches: 13. The CDR3 is 15 amino acids.

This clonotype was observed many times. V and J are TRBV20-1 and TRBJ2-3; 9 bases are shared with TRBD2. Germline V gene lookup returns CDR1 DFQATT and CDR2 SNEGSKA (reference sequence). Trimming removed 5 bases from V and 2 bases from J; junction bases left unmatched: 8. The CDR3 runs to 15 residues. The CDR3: CSASYRLADTDTQYF. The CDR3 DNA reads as TGCAGTGCTTCCTACCGACTAGCGGACACAGATACGCAGTATTTT.

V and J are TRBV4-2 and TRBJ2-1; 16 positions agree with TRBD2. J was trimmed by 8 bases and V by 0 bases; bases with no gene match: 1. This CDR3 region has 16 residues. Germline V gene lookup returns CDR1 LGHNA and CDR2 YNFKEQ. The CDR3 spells CASSQDGTSGRDEQFF. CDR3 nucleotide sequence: TGTGCCAGCAGCCAAGATGGGACTAGCGGGAGGGATGAGCAGTTCTTC.

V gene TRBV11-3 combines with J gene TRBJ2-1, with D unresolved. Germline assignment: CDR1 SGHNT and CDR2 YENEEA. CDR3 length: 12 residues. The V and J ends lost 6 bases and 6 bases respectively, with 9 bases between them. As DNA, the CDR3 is TGTGCCAGCAGTAGTAATGGCAATGAGCAGTTCTTC. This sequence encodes CASSSNGNEQFF.

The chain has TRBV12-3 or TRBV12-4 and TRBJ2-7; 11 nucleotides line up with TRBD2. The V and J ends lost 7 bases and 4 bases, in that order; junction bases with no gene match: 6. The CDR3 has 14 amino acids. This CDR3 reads CASTVLAGAYEQYF. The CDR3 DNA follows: TGTGCCAGCACGGTACTAGCGGGAGCGTACGAGCAGTACTTC.

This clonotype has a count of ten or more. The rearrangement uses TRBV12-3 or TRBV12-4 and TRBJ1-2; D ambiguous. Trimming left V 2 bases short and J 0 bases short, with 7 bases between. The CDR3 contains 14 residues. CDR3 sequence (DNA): TGTGCCAGCAGTTTAAACAGTGCTAACTATGGCTACACCTTC. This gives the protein CASSLNSANYGYTF.

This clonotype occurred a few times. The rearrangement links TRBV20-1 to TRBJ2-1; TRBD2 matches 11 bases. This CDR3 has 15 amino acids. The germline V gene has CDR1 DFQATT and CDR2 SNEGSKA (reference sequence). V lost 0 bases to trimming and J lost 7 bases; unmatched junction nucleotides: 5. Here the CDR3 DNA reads TGCAGTGCTAGAGAGGTAGCGGGAGGGCCAAATGAGCAGTTCTTC. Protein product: CSAREVAGGPNEQFF.

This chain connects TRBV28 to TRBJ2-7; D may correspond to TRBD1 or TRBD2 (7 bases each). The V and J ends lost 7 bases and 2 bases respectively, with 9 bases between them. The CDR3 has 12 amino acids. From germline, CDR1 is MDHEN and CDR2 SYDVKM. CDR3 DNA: TGTGCCAGCACAGGGGGGGCCTACGAGCAGTACTTC. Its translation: CASTGGAYEQYF.

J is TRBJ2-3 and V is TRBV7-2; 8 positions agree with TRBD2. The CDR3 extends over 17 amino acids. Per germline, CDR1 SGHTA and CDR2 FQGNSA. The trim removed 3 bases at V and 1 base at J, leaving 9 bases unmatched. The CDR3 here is CASSFQVGREGTDTQYF. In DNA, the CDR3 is TGTGCCAGCAGCTTCCAGGTCGGGCGGGAGGGCACAGATACGCAGTATTTT.

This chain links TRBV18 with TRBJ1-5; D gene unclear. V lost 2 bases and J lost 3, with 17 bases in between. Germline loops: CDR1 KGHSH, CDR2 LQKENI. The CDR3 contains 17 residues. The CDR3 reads CASSPATSANLNQPQHF. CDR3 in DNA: TGTGCCAGCTCACCAGCTACAAGCGCGAATCTCAATCAGCCCCAGCATTTT. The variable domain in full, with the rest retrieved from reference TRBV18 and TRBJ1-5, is NAGVMQNPRHLVRRRGQEARLRCSPMKGHSHVYWYRQLPEEGLKFMVYLQKENIIDESGMPKERFSAEFPKEGPSILRIQQVVRGDSAAYFCASSPATSANLNQPQHFGDGTRLSIL.

CDR3 amino acids: CASSSSDRAYRETQYF. DNA of the CDR3: TGTGCCAGCTCATCGTCCGACAGGGCATACCGGGAGACCCAGTACTTC. The chain uses TRBV18 and TRBJ2-5; 7 bases are shared with TRBD1. The V segment lost 5 bases and the J segment 5 bases; nucleotides outside the gene matches: 14. CDR3 length: 16 residues. Germline assignment: CDR1 KGHSH and CDR2 LQKENI. Using reference TRBV18 and TRBJ2-5 for the parts outside the CDR3, the full variable domain is NAGVMQNPRHLVRRRGQEARLRCSPMKGHSHVYWYRQLPEEGLKFMVYLQKENIIDESGMPKERFSAEFPKEGPSILRIQQVVRGDSAAYFCASSSSDRAYRETQYFGPGTRLLVL.

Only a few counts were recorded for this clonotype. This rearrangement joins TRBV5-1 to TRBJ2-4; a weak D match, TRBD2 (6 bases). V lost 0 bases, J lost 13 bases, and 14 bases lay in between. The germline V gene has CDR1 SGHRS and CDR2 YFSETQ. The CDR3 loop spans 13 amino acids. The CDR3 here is CASSLDSSRGQYF. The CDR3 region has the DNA TGCGCCAGCAGCTTGGACTCATCCCGGGGGCAGTACTTC.

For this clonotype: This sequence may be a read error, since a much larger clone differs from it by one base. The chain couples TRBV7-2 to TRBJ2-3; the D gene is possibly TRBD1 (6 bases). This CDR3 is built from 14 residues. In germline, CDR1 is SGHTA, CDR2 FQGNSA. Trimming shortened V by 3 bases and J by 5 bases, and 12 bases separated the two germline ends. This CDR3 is CASSFLQGIDTQYF. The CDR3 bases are TGTGCCAGCAGCTTCCTACAGGGCATAGATACGCAGTATTTT.

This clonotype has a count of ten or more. CDR3 in DNA: TGTGCCAGCAGCCGGGGACTAGAGAGAAATGAGCAGTTCTTC. Protein product: CASSRGLERNEQFF. The chain couples TRBV6-5 to TRBJ2-1; 8 positions agree with TRBD2. V shed 6 bases and J 7 bases; nucleotides not matched to a gene: 8. The CDR3 is 14 amino acids. Germline values: CDR1 MNHEY, CDR2 SVGAGI.

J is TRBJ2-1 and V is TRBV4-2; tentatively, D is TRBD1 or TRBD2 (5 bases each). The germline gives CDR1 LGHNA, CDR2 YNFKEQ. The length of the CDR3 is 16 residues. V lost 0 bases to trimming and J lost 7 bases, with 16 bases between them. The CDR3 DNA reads TGTGCCAGCAGCCAAGATGATGGGGGAGTGGCTAATGAGCAGTTCTTC. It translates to CASSQDDGGVANEQFF.

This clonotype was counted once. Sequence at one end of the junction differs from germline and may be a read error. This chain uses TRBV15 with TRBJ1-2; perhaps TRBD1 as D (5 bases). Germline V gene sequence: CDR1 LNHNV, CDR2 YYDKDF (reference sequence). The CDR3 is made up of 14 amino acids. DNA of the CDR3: TGTGTCACCAGTGCCGGGGACGAATCCTATGGCTACACCTTC. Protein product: CVTSAGDESYGYTF.

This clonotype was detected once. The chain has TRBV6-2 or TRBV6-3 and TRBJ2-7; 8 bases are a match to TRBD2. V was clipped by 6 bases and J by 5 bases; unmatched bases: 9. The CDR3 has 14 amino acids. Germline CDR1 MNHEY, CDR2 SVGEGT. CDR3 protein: CASSKTGTRNEQYF. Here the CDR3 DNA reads TGTGCCAGCAGCAAAACCGGGACTAGAAACGAGCAGTACTTC.

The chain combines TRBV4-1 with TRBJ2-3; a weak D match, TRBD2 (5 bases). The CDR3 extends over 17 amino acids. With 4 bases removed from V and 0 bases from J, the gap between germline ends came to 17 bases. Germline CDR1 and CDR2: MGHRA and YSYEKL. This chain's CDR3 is CASSPVTSLASTDTQYF. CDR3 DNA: TGCGCCAGCAGCCCAGTTACTAGTCTCGCTAGCACAGATACGCAGTATTTT.

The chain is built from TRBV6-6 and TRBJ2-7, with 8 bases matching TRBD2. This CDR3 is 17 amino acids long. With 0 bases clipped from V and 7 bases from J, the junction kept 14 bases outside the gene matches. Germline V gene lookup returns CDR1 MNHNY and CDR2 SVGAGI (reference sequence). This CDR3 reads CASSYSNLAGGLNEQYF. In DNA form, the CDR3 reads TGTGCCAGCAGTTACTCGAATCTGGCGGGGGGTCTCAATGAGCAGTACTTC.